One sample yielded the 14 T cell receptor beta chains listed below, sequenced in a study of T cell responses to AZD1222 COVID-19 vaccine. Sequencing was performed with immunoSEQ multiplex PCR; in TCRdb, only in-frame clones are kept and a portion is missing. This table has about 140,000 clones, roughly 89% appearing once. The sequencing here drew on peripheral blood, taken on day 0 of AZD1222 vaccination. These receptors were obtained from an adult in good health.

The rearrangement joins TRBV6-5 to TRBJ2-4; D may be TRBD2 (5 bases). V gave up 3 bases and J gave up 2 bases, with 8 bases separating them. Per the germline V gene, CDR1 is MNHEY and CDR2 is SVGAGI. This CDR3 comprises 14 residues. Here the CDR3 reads CASSYTGTKNIQYF. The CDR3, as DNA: TGTGCCAGCAGTTATACGGGGACCAAAAACATTCAGTACTTC.

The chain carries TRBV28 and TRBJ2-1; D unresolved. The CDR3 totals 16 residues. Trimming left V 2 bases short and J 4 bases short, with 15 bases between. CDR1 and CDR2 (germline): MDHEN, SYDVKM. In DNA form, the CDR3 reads TGTGCCAGCAGTTTAAACAACCCCCCCACTTACAATGAGCAGTTCTTC. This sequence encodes CASSLNNPPTYNEQFF.

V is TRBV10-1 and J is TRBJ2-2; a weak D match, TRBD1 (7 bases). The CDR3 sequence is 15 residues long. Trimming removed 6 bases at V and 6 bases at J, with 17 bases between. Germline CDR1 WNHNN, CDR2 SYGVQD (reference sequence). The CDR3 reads CASSSDREVAGELFF. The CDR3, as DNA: TGCGCCAGCAGCTCCGACAGGGAGGTCGCCGGGGAGCTGTTTTTT.

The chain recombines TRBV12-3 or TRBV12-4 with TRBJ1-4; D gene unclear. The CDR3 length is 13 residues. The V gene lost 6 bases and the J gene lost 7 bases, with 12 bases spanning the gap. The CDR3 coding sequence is TGTGCCAGCAGAACCGGACCTAGTGAAAAACTGTTTTTT. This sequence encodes CASRTGPSEKLFF.

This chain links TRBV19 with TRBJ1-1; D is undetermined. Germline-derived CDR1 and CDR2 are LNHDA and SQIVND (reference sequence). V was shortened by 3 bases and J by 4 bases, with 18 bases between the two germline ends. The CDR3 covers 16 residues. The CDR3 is CASSMKSGWESTEAFF. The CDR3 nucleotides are TGTGCCAGTAGTATGAAGAGTGGTTGGGAAAGCACTGAAGCTTTCTTT.

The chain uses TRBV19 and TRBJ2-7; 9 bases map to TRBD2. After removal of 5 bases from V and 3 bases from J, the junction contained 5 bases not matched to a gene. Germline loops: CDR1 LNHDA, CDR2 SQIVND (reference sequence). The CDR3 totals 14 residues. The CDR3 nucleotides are TGTGCCAGTAGTCCGGTAGCGGGAGACTACGAGCAGTACTTC. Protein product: CASSPVAGDYEQYF.

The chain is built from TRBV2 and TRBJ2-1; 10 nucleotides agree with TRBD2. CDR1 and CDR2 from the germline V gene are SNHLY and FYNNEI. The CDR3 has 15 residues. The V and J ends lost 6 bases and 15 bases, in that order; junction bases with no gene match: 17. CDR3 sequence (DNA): TGTGCCAGCAGCCCAATCACCCCCTCTAGCGGGAGTACGTTCTTC. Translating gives CASSPITPSSGSTFF.

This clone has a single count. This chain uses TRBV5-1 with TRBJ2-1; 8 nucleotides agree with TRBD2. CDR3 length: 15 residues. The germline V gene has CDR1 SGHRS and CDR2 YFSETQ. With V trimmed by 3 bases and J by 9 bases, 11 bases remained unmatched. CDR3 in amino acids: CASSSAAGDVSEQFF. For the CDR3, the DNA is TGCGCCAGCAGCTCGGCAGCGGGAGACGTGAGTGAGCAGTTCTTC.

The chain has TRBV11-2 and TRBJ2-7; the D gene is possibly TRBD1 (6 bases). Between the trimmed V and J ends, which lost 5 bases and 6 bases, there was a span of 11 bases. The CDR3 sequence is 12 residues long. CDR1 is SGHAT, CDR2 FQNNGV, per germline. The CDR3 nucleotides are TGTGCCAGCAGCCTTAACAGGGTCGAGCAGTACTTC. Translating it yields CASSLNRVEQYF.

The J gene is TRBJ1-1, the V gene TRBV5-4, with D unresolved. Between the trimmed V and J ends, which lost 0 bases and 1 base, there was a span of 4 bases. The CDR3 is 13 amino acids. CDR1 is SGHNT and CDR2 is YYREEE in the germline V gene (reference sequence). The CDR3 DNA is TGTGCCAGCAGCTTGGTGGCGAACACTGAAGCTTTCTTT. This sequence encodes CASSLVANTEAFF.

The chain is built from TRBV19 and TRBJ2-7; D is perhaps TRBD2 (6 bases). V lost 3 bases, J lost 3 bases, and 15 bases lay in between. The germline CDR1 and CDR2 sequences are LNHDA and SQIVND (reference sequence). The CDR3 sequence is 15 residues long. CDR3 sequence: CASSITQEGLYEQYF. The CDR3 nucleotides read TGTGCCAGTAGTATCACACAGGAGGGCCTCTACGAGCAGTACTTC.

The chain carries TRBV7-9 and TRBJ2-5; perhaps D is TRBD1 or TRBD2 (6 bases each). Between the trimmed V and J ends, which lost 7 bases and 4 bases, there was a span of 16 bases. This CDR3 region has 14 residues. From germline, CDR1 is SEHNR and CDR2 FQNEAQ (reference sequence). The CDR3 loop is CASTRGQVSETQYF. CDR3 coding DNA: TGTGCCAGCACTCGGGGGCAGGTATCAGAGACCCAGTACTTC.

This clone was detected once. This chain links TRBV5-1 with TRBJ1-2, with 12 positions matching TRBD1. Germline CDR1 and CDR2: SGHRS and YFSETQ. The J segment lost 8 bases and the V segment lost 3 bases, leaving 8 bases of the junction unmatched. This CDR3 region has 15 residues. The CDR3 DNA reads TGCGCCAGCAGCTCCTTCGCCGGGACAGGGGGCGGCTACACCTTC. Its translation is CASSSFAGTGGGYTF.

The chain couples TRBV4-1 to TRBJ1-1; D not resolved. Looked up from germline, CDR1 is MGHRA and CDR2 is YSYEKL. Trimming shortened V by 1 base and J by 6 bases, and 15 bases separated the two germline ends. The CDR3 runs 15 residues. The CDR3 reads CASSQGGGYRSEAFF. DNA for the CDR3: TGCGCCAGCAGCCAAGGGGGAGGGTATAGATCTGAAGCTTTCTTT.